This T cell receptor (beta chain) is drawn from a study of T cell responses to AZD1222 COVID-19 vaccine. The junction had 3 bases not matched to a gene; V was cut back by 5 bases and J by 6 bases. CDR3 length equals 15 residues. Germline assignment: CDR1 SGHTA and CDR2 FQGNSA. The protocol was immunoSEQ multiplex PCR, while the TCRdb copy is restricted to in-frame clones and leaves out a portion. The sample has about 130,000 clones; under 95% are singletons. The sequences come from peripheral blood, collected 28 days after the second AZD1222 dose. This TCR derives from an adult who received the AZD1222 COVID-19 vaccine. The genes are TRBV7-2 and TRBJ2-2; 13 positions agree with TRBD2. As DNA, the CDR3 is TGTGCCAGCAGCACTGGGACTAGCGGGGCCGGGGAGCTGTTTTTT. Its protein is CASSTGTSGAGELFF.